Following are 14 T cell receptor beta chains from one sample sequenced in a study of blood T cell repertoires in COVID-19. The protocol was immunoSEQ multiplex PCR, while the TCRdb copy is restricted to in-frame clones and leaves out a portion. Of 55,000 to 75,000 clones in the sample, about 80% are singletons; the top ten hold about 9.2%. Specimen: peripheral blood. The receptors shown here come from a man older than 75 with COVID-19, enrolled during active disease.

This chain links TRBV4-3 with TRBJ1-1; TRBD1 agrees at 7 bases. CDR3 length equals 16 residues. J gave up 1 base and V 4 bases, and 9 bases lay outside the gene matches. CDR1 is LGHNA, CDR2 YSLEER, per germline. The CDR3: CASSPQVTGTNTEAFF. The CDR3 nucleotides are TGCGCCAGCAGCCCCCAGGTGACAGGGACGAACACTGAAGCTTTCTTT.

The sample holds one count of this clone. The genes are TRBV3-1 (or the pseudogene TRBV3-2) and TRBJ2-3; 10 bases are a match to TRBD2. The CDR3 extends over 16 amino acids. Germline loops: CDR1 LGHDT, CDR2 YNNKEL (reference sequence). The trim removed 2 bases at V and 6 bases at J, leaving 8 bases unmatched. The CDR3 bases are TGTGCCAGCAGCCAAATGCCTAGCGGGAGTATGGATACGCAGTATTTT. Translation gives CASSQMPSGSMDTQYF.

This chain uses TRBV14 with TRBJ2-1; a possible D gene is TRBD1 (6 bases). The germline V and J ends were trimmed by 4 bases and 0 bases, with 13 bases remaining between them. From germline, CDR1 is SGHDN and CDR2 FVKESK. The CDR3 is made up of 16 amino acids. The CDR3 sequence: CASSRLGASSYNEQFF. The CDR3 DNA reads TGTGCCAGCAGCCGACTGGGGGCGAGCTCCTACAATGAGCAGTTCTTC.

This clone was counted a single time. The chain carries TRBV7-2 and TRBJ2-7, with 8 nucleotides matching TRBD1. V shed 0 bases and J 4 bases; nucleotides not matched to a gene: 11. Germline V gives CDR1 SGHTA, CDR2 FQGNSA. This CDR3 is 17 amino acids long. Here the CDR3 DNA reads TGTGCCAGCAGCTTAGCCCCTGGACAGGGTGATTCGTACGAGCAGTACTTC. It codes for CASSLAPGQGDSYEQYF.

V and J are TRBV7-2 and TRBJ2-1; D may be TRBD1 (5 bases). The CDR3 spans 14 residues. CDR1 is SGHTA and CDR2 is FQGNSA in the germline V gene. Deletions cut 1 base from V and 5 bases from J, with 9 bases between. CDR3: CASSLGAGNNEQFF. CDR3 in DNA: TGTGCCAGCAGCTTAGGTGCAGGGAACAATGAGCAGTTCTTC. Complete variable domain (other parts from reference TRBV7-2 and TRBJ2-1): GAGVSQSPSNKVTEKGKDVELRCDPISGHTALYWYRQSLGQGLEFLIYFQGNSAPDKSGLPSDRFSAERTGGSVSTLTIQRTQQEDSAVYLCASSLGAGNNEQFFGPGTRLTVL.

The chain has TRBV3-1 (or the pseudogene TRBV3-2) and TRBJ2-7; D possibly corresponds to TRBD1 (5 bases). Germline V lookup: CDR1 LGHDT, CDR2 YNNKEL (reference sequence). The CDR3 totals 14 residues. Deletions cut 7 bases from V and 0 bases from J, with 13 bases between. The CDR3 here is CASNSQGRSYEQYF. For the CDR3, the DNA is TGTGCCAGCAATTCTCAGGGCCGCTCCTACGAGCAGTACTTC.

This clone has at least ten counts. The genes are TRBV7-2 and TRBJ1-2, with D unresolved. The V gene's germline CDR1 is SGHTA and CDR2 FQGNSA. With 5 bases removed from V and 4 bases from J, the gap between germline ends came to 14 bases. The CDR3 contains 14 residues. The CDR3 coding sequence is TGTGCCAGCAGCCCCTGGGTAGGAGCCTATGGCTACACCTTC. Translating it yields CASSPWVGAYGYTF.

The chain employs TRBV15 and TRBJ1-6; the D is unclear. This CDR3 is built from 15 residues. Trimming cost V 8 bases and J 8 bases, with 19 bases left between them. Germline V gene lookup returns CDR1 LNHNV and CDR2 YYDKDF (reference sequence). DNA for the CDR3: TGTGCCACCCGCCCGTCCCCTATCCGGGATTCACCCCTCCACTTT. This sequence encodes CATRPSPIRDSPLHF.

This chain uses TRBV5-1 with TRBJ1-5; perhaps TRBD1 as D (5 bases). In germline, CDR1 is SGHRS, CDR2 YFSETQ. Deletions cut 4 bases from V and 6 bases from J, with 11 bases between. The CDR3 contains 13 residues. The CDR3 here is CASSPGVSQPQHF. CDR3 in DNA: TGCGCCAGCAGCCCGGGGGTGAGTCAGCCCCAGCATTTT.

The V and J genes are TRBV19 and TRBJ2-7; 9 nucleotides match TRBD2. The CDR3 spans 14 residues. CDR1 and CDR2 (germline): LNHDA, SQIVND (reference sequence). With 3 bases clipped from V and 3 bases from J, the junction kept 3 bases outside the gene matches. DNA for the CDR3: TGTGCCAGTAGTATTAGCGGGGGAGGCTACGAGCAGTACTTC. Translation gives CASSISGGGYEQYF. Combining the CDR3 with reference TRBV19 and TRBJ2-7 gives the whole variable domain DGGITQSPKYLFRKEGQNVTLSCEQNLNHDAMYWYRQDPGQGLRLIYYSQIVNDFQKGDIAEGYSVSREKKESFPLTVTSAQKNPTAFYLCASSISGGGYEQYFGPGTRLTVT.

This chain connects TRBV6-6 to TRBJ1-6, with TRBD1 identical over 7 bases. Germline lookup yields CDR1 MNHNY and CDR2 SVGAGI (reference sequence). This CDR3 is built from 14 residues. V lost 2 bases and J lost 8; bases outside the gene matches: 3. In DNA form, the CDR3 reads TGTGCCAGCAGTTACGGACAGGTTGATTCACCCCTCCACTTT. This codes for CASSYGQVDSPLHF.

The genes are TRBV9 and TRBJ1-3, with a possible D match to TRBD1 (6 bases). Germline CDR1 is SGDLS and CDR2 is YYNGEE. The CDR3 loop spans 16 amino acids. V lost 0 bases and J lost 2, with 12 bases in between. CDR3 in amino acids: CASSVDPRTAGNTIYF. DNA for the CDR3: TGTGCCAGCAGCGTAGATCCGAGGACAGCTGGAAACACCATATATTTT.

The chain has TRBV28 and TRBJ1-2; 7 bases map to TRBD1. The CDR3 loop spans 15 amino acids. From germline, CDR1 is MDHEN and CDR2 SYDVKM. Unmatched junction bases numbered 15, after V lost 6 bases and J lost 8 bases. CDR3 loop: CASRTPRQGREGYTF. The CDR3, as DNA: TGTGCCAGCAGAACTCCCCGACAGGGTAGAGAGGGCTACACCTTC.

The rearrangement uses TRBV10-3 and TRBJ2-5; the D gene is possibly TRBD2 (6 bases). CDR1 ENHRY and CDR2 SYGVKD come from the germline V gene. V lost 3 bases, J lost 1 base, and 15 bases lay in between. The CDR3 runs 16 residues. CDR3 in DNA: TGTGCCATCAGTGATGGCGGCGGGGCGTTCCAAGAGACCCAGTACTTC. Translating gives CAISDGGGAFQETQYF.